Ten or more counts support the clone carrying this T cell receptor beta chain. The antigen remains undetermined. This sample was taken from a study of neurological immune-mediated disorders. Study-wide points: Private repertoires in all groups were suggested by the absence of shared CDR3 amino acid sequences among expanded clones across subjects.

The cDNA was produced through 5'RACE with 10-nucleotide random UMIs. TCRdb itself ran the 5' RACE reads through MiXCR, one entry per CDR3 protein. The repertoire consists of approximately 50,000 distinct CDR3 sequences, with 10% occurring once and the leading ten covering approximately 5%. With V trimmed by 7 bases and J by 5 bases, 10 bases remained unmatched. CDR3 length: 15 amino acids. Germline CDR1 MDHEN, CDR2 SYDVKM. This sequence was found in a man in his 70s with HTLV-1-associated myelopathy (HAM/TSP). This rearrangement joins TRBV28 to TRBJ1-5, with 8 nucleotides matching TRBD1. Sequenced sample: PBMCs. The CDR3 protein is CASITQGAGYQPQHF. DNA for the CDR3: TGTGCCAGCATCACCCAGGGGGCCGGGTATCAGCCCCAGCATTTT. The whole variable domain, filled in from reference TRBV28 and TRBJ1-5, reads DVKVTQSSRYLVKRTGEKVFLECVQDMDHENMFWYRQDPGLGLRLIYFSYDVKMKEKGDIPEGYSVSREKKERFSLILESASTNQTSMYLCASITQGAGYQPQHFGDGTRLSIL.